These T cell receptor beta chains were read from a single sample in a study of shared clonotypes between healthy human individuals. The repertoire was sequenced with immunoSEQ multiplex PCR; TCRdb's copy has only in-frame clones and lacks some. The sample records about 460,000 clones, about 74% being singletons. Source material: PBMCs. The receptors originated from a woman between 40 and 50 years old in good health. Some clones in this sample may be carry-over from other donors' samples. The CDR3 runs from the conserved cysteine through the conserved F or W. A D gene is named only where the DNA matches it firmly. Only part of the rows carry a size: once, few, many, or a class if the clone is expanded.

clone_size j_call d_call v_call cdr3_aa cdr3_nt
- TRBJ2-7 TRBD1 TRBV5-1 CASSVGQGFSYEQYF TGCGCCAGCAGCGTCGGACAGGGATTTTCCTACGAGCAGTACTTC
- TRBJ1-5 TRBD1 TRBV6-6 CASSDGQGRQPQHF TGTGCCAGCAGTGACGGACAGGGTCGACAGCCCCAGCATTTT
- TRBJ1-5 - TRBV4-1 CASSQDRGDQPQHF TGCGCCAGCAGCCAAGATCGGGGGGATCAGCCCCAGCATTTT
- TRBJ2-1 - TRBV7-6 CASSLASRNEQFF TGTGCCAGCAGCTTAGCTTCAAGAAATGAGCAGTTCTTC
many TRBJ1-2 TRBD1 TRBV6-4 CASSLGTGGDGYTF TGTGCCAGCAGTCTAGGGACAGGGGGCGATGGCTACACCTTC
- TRBJ1-3 - TRBV11-2 CASSFPLRSGNTIYF TGTGCCAGCAGCTTTCCACTCCGCTCTGGAAACACCATATATTTT
- TRBJ2-2 TRBD2 TRBV2 CASSEPRGSGRSGTGELFF TGTGCCAGCAGTGAACCCCGGGGTAGCGGGAGGTCGGGCACCGGGGAGCTGTTTTTT
- TRBJ1-4 - TRBV18 CASSLKRRGEKLFF TGTGCCAGCTCACTCAAGCGACGAGGTGAAAAACTGTTTTTT
- TRBJ2-7 - TRBV21-1 CASSKGGLAGGPGEQYF TGTGCCAGCAGCAAAGGAGGACTAGCGGGAGGGCCGGGGGAGCAGTACTTC
- TRBJ1-2 - TRBV7-8 CASSLKYPGGGGYTF TGTGCCAGCAGCCTAAAGTACCCAGGCGGGGGGGGCTACACCTTC